A single count supports the clone carrying this TCR beta chain. The antigen remains undetermined. Once extracted for a subset, genomic DNA was divided evenly among several immunoSEQ plates. Sequencing used immunoSEQ multiplex PCR; TCRdb keeps in-frame clones, though not all of them. The sample records 450,000 to 700,000 clones, about 95% being singletons. The sample comes from a study of shared clonotypes between healthy human individuals. Study in general: Each donor's CD4 naive and CD4 memory cells filled three plates apiece, CD8 naive two, and CD8 memory one.

Germline assignment: CDR1 LNHDA and CDR2 SQIVND (reference sequence). V was pared by 3 bases and J by 6 bases, with 8 bases between. The CDR3 is 12 residues long. Naive CD8 cells, CD45RO-negative and positively selected for CCR7, excluded terminally differentiated effector memory CD45RA+ cells. Study-level points and caveats: Sampling involved blood alone; tissue repertoires likely differ.

This sequence originates from a woman aged 25 to 45 in good health. The sample taken for sequencing was naive CD8+ T cells sorted from blood. This chain joins TRBV19 and TRBJ1-2; D uncertain. DNA for the CDR3: TGTGCCAGTAGTATGGAGTTGGATGGCTACACCTTC. Translating it yields CASSMELDGYTF.